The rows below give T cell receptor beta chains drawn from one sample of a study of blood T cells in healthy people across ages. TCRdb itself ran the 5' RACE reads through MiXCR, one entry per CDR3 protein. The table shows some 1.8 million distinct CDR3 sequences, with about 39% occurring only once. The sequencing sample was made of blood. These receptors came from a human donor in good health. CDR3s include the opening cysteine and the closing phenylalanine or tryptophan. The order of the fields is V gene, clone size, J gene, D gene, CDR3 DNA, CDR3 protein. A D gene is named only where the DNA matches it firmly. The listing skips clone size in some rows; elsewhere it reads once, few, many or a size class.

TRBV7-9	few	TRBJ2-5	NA	TGTGCCAGCAGCCCTTGGCGCGCCGGAAACCAAGAGACCCAGTACTTC	CASSPWRAGNQETQYF
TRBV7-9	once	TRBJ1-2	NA	TGTGCCAGCAGTTCTTTCGCGGGACTAGGGGATGGCTACACCTTC	CASSSFAGLGDGYTF
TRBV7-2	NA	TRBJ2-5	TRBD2	TGTGCCAGCAGCTTAGGTCTAGCGGGGGGGGTCGGAGAGACCCAGTACTTC	CASSLGLAGGVGETQYF
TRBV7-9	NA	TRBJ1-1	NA	TGTGCCAGCAGCTCTGAAGCTTTCTTT	CASSSEAFF
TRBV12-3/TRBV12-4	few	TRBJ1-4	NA	TGTGCCAGCAGTTCCCCGTTCGGTTACGAAAAACTGTTTTTT	CASSSPFGYEKLFF
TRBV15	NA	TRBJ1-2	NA	TGTGCCACCAGCAGAGTGGCAGGGGATGGCTACACCTTC	CATSRVAGDGYTF
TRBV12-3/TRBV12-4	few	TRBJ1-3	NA	TGTGCCAGCAGTTTGTGGACGGCCGGCTCTGGAAACACCATATATTTT	CASSLWTAGSGNTIYF
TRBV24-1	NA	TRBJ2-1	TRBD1	TGTGCCACCAGTGATGCGACAGGGGACTACAATGAGCAGTTCTTC	CATSDATGDYNEQFF
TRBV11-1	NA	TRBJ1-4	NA	TGTGCCAGCAGCTTAGGGGGCCACCGGGGTACCGATGAAAAACTGTTTTTT	CASSLGGHRGTDEKLFF
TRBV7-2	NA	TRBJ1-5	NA	TGTGCCAGCAGCTTAGAATTTAAACGGCCCCAGCATTTT	CASSLEFKRPQHF
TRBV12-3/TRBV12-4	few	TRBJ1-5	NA	TGTGCCAGCAAGTTCGCGGGCAATCAGCCCCAGCATTTT	CASKFAGNQPQHF